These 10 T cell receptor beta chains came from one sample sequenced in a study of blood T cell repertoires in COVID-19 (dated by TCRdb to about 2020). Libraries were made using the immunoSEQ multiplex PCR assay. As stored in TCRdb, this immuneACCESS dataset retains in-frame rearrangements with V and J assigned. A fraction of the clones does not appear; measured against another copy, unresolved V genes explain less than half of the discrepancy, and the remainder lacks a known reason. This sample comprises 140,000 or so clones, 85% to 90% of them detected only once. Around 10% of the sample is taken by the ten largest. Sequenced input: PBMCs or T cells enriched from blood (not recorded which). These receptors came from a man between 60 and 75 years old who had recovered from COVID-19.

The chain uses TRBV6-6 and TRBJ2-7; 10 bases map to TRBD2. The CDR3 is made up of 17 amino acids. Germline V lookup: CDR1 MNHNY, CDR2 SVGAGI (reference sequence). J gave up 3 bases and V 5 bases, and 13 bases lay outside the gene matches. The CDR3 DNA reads TGTGCCAGCAGTCGGAAGAGGGTGCTAGCGGGAGTCTACGAGCAGTACTTC. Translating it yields CASSRKRVLAGVYEQYF.

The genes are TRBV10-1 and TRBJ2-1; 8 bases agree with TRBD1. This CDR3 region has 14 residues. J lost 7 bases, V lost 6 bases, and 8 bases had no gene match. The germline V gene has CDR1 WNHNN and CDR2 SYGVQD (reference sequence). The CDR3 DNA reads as TGCGCCAGCAGCCCCAGGGGGCGAATAAATGAGCAGTTCTTC. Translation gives CASSPRGRINEQFF.

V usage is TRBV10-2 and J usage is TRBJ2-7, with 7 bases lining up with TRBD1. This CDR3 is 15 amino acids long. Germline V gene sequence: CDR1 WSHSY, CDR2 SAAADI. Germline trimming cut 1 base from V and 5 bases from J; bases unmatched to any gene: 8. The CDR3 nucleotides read TGCGCCAGCAGTGAGTGGGGACAGATGCGGGACGAGCAGTACTTC. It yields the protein CASSEWGQMRDEQYF.

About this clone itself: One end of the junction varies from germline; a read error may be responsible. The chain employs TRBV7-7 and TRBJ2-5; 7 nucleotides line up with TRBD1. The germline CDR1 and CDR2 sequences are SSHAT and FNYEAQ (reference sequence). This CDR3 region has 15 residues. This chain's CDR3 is CASSPTGQPQETQYF. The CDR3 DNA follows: TGTGCTAGCAGCCCCACGGGACAGCCACAAGAGACCCAGTACTTC.

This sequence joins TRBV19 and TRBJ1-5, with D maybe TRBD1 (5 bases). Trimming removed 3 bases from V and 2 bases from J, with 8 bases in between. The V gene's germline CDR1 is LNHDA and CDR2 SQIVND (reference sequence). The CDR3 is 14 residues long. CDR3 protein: CASSISRGNQPQHF. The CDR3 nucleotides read TGTGCCAGTAGTATCAGCAGGGGCAATCAGCCCCAGCATTTT.

The CDR3 DNA sequence: TGTGCCAGCAGCCGAGACAGGGTACCTGGAAACACCATATATTTT. Translation gives CASSRDRVPGNTIYF. The V gene is TRBV6-5, the J gene TRBJ1-3; TRBD1 aligns across 7 bases. The junction had 7 bases not matched to a gene; V was cut back by 6 bases and J by 2 bases. The CDR3 is 15 residues long. Germline CDR1 MNHEY, CDR2 SVGAGI.

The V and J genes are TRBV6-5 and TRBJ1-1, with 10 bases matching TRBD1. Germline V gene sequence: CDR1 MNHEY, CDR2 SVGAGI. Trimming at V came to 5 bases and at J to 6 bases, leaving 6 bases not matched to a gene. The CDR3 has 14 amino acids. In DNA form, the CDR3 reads TGTGCCAGCAGTAACCGGGACAGGGGTGCTGAAGCTTTCTTT. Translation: CASSNRDRGAEAFF.

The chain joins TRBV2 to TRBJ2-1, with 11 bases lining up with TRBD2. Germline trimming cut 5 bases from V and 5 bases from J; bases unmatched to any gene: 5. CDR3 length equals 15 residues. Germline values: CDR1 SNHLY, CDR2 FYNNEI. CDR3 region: CASSNPGLADNEQFF. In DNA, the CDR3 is TGTGCCAGCAGTAACCCGGGACTAGCGGACAATGAGCAGTTCTTC.

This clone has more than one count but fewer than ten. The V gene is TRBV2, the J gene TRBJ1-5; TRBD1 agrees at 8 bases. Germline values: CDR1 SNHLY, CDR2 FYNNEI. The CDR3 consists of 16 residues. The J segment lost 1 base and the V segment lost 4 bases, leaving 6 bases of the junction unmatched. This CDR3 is CASSGSGGPSNQPQHF. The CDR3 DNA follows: TGTGCCAGCAGTGGGTCAGGGGGCCCGAGCAATCAGCCCCAGCATTTT.

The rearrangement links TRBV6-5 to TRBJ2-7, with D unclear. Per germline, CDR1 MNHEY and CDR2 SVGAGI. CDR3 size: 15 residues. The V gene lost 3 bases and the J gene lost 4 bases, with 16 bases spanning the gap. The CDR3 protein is CASSYSPAEPYEQYF. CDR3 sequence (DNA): TGTGCCAGCAGTTATTCCCCCGCGGAACCTTACGAGCAGTACTTC.